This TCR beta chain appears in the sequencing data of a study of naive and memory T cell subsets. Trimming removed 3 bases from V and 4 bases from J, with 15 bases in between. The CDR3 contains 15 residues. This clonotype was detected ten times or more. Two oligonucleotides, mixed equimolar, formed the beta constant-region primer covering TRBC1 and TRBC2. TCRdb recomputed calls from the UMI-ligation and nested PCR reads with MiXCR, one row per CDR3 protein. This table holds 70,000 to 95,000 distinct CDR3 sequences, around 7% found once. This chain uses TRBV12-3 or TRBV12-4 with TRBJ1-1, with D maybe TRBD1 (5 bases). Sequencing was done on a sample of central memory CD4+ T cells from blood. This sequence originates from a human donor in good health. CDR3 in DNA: TGTGCCAGCAGTTTGGGGCAGACCTCCCGCACTGAAGCTTTCTTT. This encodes CASSLGQTSRTEAFF.